The 23 T cell receptor beta chains in this list originate from one sample, sequenced in a study of CD8 T cells in Susac syndrome. Reverse transcription of about 0.5 to 1 ug RNA used random hexamers. Each CDR3 protein is one row after TCRdb ran MiXCR on the immunoSEQ multiplex PCR reads. Of around 85,000 distinct CDR3 sequences listed, roughly 94% were seen once; the top ten hold over 0.35%. The sequenced sample was CD8+ T cells from PBMCs. These receptor sequences come from a human donor with Susac syndrome.

V usage is TRBV12-3 or TRBV12-4 and J usage is TRBJ2-2; 14 bases are a match to TRBD2. The CDR3 is 14 amino acids. Unmatched junction bases numbered 0, after V lost 5 bases and J lost 7 bases. The CDR3 loop is CASSGTSGGGELFF. The DNA of the CDR3 is TGTGCCAGCAGTGGGACTAGCGGGGGCGGGGAGCTGTTTTTT.

V and J are TRBV20-1 and TRBJ2-5; 14 positions agree with TRBD2. CDR1 and CDR2 (germline): DFQATT, SNEGSKA (reference sequence). V lost 8 bases to trimming and J lost 2 bases; unmatched junction nucleotides: 16. This CDR3 has 18 residues. CDR3 nucleotide sequence: TGCAGTTCGACACAAACGGGACTAGCGGGAGAAGAGCAAGAGACCCAGTACTTC. It translates to CSSTQTGLAGEEQETQYF.

This chain uses TRBV4-1 with TRBJ2-7; D remains unclear. V lost 0 bases and J lost 7, with 13 bases in between. Germline V lookup: CDR1 MGHRA, CDR2 YSYEKL. This CDR3 comprises 14 residues. The CDR3 region is CASSQETITGEQYF. The DNA for the CDR3 is TGCGCCAGCAGCCAAGAAACAATCACTGGGGAGCAGTACTTC.

This clonotype was counted a single time. The chain uses TRBV7-9 and TRBJ1-1; D is undetermined. Germline CDR1 SEHNR, CDR2 FQNEAQ (reference sequence). The V end lost 5 bases, the J end lost 4 bases, and 11 bases lay between the germline ends. The CDR3 is 13 amino acids. The CDR3 DNA follows: TGTGCCAGCAGCCGTGGCGGTGGCACTGAAGCTTTCTTT. Amino acid sequence: CASSRGGGTEAFF. The variable domain in full, completed from reference TRBV7-9 and TRBJ1-1, reads DTGVSQNPRHKITKRGQNVTFRCDPISEHNRLYWYRQTLGQGPEFLTYFQNEAQLEKSRLLSDRFSAERPKGSFSTLEIQRTEQGDSAMYLCASSRGGGTEAFFGQGTRLTVV.

The chain carries TRBV7-3 and TRBJ2-2; no reliable D call. Trimming removed 5 bases at V and 6 bases at J, with 7 bases between. The CDR3 is 12 amino acids. Germline V gives CDR1 SGHTA, CDR2 FQGTGA. CDR3 in amino acids: CASSHSAGELFF. DNA for the CDR3: TGTGCCAGCAGCCACTCCGCCGGGGAGCTGTTTTTT.

V usage is TRBV27 and J usage is TRBJ2-1; TRBD2 matches at 10 bases. This CDR3 spans 16 amino acids. In germline, CDR1 is MNHEY, CDR2 SMNVEV (reference sequence). After removal of 6 bases from V and 5 bases from J, the junction contained 10 bases not matched to a gene. CDR3 DNA: TGTGCCAGCAGCCAACCGGGACTAGCGACGCACAATGAGCAGTTCTTC. Protein: CASSQPGLATHNEQFF.

For the CDR3, the DNA is TGTGCCAGCAGCCCCCGCGAGGACGTCGCAGATACGCAGTATTTT. Its translation is CASSPREDVADTQYF. The chain couples TRBV3-1 to TRBJ2-3; D is ambiguous. CDR1 is LGHDT, CDR2 YNNKEL, per germline (reference sequence). The CDR3 runs to 15 residues. V gave up 4 bases and J gave up 4 bases, with 15 bases separating them.

This clonotype was picked up a small number of times. In DNA form, the CDR3 reads TGTGCCAGTCGGGGGAACACTGAAGCTTTCTTT. Translating gives CASRGNTEAFF. This sequence joins TRBV7-9 and TRBJ1-1, with D unresolved. This CDR3 is built from 11 residues. Germline lookup yields CDR1 SEHNR and CDR2 FQNEAQ (reference sequence). Between the trimmed V and J ends, which lost 9 bases and 1 base, there was a span of 6 bases.

The chain couples TRBV19 to TRBJ2-1, with 7 bases identical to TRBD1. V shed 7 bases, J shed 0 bases, and the junction held 6 bases outside the gene matches. CDR1 and CDR2 (germline): LNHDA, SQIVND (reference sequence). CDR3 size: 15 residues. The CDR3 region has the DNA TGTGCCAGTACTGGGACAGCGTCCTCCTACAATGAGCAGTTCTTC. It specifies CASTGTASSYNEQFF.

V gene TRBV28 combines with J gene TRBJ2-2; tentatively, D is TRBD2 (7 bases). The germline gives CDR1 MDHEN, CDR2 SYDVKM. The V end was cut by 5 bases, the J end by 2 bases, with 15 bases between. This CDR3 has 16 amino acids. Here the CDR3 reads CASSEQGGGNTGELFF. For the CDR3, the DNA is TGTGCCAGCAGTGAACAGGGAGGGGGTAACACCGGGGAGCTGTTTTTT.

The chain combines TRBV29-1 with TRBJ2-1, with TRBD1 matching over 10 bases. Germline V gene lookup returns CDR1 SQVTM and CDR2 ANQGSEA. CDR3 length: 15 amino acids. Trimming took 6 bases from V and 7 from J; bases not matched to a gene: 12. The CDR3 DNA follows: TGCAGCGTGGGGCCGGGACAGGGGACGCGTAATGAGCAGTTCTTC. This codes for CSVGPGQGTRNEQFF.

The rearrangement joins TRBV27 to TRBJ2-7, with D unresolved. The CDR3 has 13 amino acids. CDR1 is MNHEY, CDR2 SMNVEV, per germline (reference sequence). Between the trimmed V and J ends, which lost 2 bases and 4 bases, there was a span of 9 bases. The DNA of the CDR3 is TGTGCCAGCAGTTTAACCCCAGCTTACGAGCAGTACTTC. The encoded protein is CASSLTPAYEQYF.

The CDR3 DNA is TGTGCCACCAGCAGCACTAGAATTGCCGAGCAGTACTTC. Translated, it gives CATSSTRIAEQYF. The rearrangement joins TRBV15 to TRBJ2-7, with a tentative D call TRBD2 (5 bases). V lost 3 bases and J 6 bases, leaving 12 bases between the germline ends. CDR1 and CDR2 from the germline V gene are LNHNV and YYDKDF (reference sequence). CDR3 length: 13 amino acids.

The chain recombines TRBV4-1 with TRBJ2-1, with 7 positions matching TRBD2. The CDR3 contains 17 residues. V trimming: 3 bases; J trimming: 5 bases; junction bases outside the gene matches: 13. Looked up from germline, CDR1 is MGHRA and CDR2 is YSYEKL. CDR3 in DNA: TGCGCCAGCAGCCACCCCTATGTGGGAGGGCGGGACAATGAGCAGTTCTTC. This gives the protein CASSHPYVGGRDNEQFF.

The chain uses TRBV4-2 and TRBJ2-6; tentative D call: TRBD1 (5 bases). CDR3 length: 18 residues. Germline V gene data show CDR1 as LGHNA and CDR2 as YNFKEQ. Trimming removed 0 bases at V and 4 bases at J, with 16 bases between. The CDR3 sequence: CASSQDVRERLGANVLTF. The CDR3 coding sequence is TGTGCCAGCAGCCAAGATGTCAGGGAAAGGCTCGGGGCCAACGTCCTGACTTTC.

This clonotype was detected only once. The chain couples TRBV7-8 to TRBJ2-7; D gene unclear. The CDR3 totals 14 residues. Germline CDR1 and CDR2: SGHVS and FQNEAQ. The ends were cut back, 1 base at V and 2 bases at J, with 9 bases in the middle. The CDR3 here is CASSLDVQPYEQYF. CDR3 nucleotides: TGTGCCAGCAGCTTAGACGTCCAACCCTACGAGCAGTACTTC.

The rearrangement joins TRBV5-6 to TRBJ2-5; 12 nucleotides line up with TRBD1. This CDR3 comprises 15 residues. Germline assignment: CDR1 SGHDT and CDR2 YYEEEE. Germline trimming cut 3 bases from V and 4 bases from J; bases unmatched to any gene: 4. CDR3 in DNA: TGTGCCAGCAGCTGGGGGACAGGGGGCCGAGAGACCCAGTACTTC. Its translation is CASSWGTGGRETQYF.

The gene calls are TRBV13 and TRBJ2-1, with 9 nucleotides matching TRBD2. Germline V lookup: CDR1 PRHDT, CDR2 FYEKMQ (reference sequence). Trimming at V came to 0 bases and at J to 6 bases, leaving 3 bases not matched to a gene. The CDR3 runs to 15 residues. CDR3 DNA: TGTGCCAGCAGCTTAGGGACTAGCGGCATCAATGAGCAGTTCTTC. Its translation is CASSLGTSGINEQFF.

This rearrangement joins TRBV7-9 to TRBJ2-7; 7 bases map to TRBD2. Germline V lookup: CDR1 SEHNR, CDR2 FQNEAQ (reference sequence). The CDR3 length is 15 residues. The V and J ends lost 4 bases and 4 bases, in that order; junction bases with no gene match: 10. The CDR3 coding sequence is TGTGCCAGCAGCTCGGGGGGTGTAACTTTTTACGAGCAGTACTTC. Protein sequence: CASSSGGVTFYEQYF.

The rearrangement joins TRBV5-6 to TRBJ2-2; 11 nucleotides agree with TRBD1. J was trimmed by 3 bases and V by 0 bases; bases with no gene match: 1. The CDR3 loop spans 16 amino acids. The germline V gene has CDR1 SGHDT and CDR2 YYEEEE. The chain's CDR3 is CASSLVGQGDTGELFF. The CDR3 region has the DNA TGTGCCAGCAGCTTGGTGGGACAGGGGGACACCGGGGAGCTGTTTTTT.

The table lists this clonotype with a count of one. The rearrangement links TRBV6-4 to TRBJ2-3, with 11 bases fitting TRBD2. The CDR3 consists of 17 residues. CDR1 is MRHNA and CDR2 is SNTAGT in the germline V gene. The V and J ends lost 3 bases and 2 bases, in that order; junction bases with no gene match: 7. CDR3 residues: CASSEGGTSGLTDTQYF. The CDR3, as DNA: TGTGCCAGCAGTGAAGGCGGGACTAGCGGCCTCACAGATACGCAGTATTTT.

This chain links TRBV12-3 or TRBV12-4 with TRBJ1-1, with 7 bases matching TRBD1. J was trimmed by 10 bases and V by 5 bases; bases with no gene match: 10. The CDR3 covers 13 residues. The chain's CDR3 is CASSPTGAWRAFF. The CDR3 region has the DNA TGTGCCAGCAGTCCAACAGGGGCCTGGAGAGCTTTCTTT.

This chain joins TRBV4-1 and TRBJ1-2; D is unresolved. Per the germline V gene, CDR1 is MGHRA and CDR2 is YSYEKL. The CDR3 has 15 residues. Trimming pared 0 bases from V and 4 bases from J, leaving 12 bases between. The DNA of the CDR3 is TGCGCCAGCAGCCAAGAAATGGTTGTGGGCTATGGCTACACCTTC. The encoded protein is CASSQEMVVGYGYTF.